This TCR beta chain was sequenced for a study of T-cell reconstitution after alpha-beta-depleted transplantation in children. The study, taken as a whole, reports: Day-60 TCRbeta diversity that was high in some patients was derived from surviving recipient T cells and thymic progenitors.

Unique molecular identifiers tagged the TCRbeta library. Each CDR3 protein is one row after TCRdb ran MiXCR on the PCR reads. The sample consists of fewer than 550,000 distinct CDR3 sequences, approximately 10% of them appearing once. This clonotype has a count of ten or more. Its target is unknown. CDR1 and CDR2 from the germline V gene are SQVTM and ANQGSEA. V was clipped by 3 bases and J by 0 bases, with 9 bases between them. The CDR3 length is 14 residues. This clonotype originated in a female patient younger than 10 who had a stem cell transplant for aplastic anemia, so the T cells may come from the graft donor. The J gene is TRBJ1-3, the V gene TRBV29-1; D is undetermined. The input for sequencing was PBMCs, mostly from graft donor cells, taken 180 days after TCRalphabeta/CD19-depleted stem cell transplant. CDR3 DNA: TGCAGCGTTGAGGCAGGATTCTCTGGAAACACCATATATTTT. Translating gives CSVEAGFSGNTIYF.